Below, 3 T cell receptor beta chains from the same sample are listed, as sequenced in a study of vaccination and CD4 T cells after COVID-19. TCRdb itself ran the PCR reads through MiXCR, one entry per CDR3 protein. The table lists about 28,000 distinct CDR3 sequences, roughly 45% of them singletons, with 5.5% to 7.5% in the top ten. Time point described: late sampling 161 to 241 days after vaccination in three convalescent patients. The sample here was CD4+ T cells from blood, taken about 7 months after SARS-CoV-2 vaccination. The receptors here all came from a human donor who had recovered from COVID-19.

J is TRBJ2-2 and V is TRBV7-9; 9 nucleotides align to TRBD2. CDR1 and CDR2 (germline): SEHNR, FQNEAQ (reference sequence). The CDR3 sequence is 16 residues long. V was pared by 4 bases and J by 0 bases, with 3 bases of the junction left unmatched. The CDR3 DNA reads TGTGCCAGCAGCTCGACTAGCGGTACGAACACCGGGGAGCTGTTTTTT. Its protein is CASSSTSGTNTGELFF.

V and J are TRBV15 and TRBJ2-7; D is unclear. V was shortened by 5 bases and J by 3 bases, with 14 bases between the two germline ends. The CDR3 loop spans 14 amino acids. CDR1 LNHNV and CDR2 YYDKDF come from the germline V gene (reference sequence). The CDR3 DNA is TGTGCCACCAGCGAAAGGACGGCAGACTACGAGCAGTACTTC. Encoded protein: CATSERTADYEQYF.

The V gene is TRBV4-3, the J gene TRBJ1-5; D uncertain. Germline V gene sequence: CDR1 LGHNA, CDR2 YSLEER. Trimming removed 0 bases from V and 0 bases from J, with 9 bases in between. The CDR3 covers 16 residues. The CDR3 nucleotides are TGCGCCAGCAGCCAAGATCATAGGGATAGCAATCAGCCCCAGCATTTT. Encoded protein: CASSQDHRDSNQPQHF.